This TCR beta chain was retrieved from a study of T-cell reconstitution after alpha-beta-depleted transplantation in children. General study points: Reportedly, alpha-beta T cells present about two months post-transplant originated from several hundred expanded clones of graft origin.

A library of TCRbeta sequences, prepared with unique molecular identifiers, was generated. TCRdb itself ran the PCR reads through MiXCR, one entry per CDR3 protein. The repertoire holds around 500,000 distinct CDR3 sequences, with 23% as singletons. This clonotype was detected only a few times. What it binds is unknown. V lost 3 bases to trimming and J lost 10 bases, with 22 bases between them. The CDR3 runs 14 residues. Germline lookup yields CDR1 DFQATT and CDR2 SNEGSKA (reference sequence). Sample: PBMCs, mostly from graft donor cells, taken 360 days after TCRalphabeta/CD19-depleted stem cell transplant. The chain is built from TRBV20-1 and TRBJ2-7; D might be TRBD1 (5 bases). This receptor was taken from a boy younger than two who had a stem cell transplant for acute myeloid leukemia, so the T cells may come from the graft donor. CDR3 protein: CSASSDKQYSPQYF. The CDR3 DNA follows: TGCAGTGCTAGCTCGGACAAACAGTATAGTCCCCAGTACTTC.